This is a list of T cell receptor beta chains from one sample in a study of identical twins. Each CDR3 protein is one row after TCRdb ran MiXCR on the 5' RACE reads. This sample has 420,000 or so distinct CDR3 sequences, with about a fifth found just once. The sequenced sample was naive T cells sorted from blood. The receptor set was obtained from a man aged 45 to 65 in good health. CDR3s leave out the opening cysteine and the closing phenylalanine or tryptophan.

CDR3 protein: ASSQDSGLPYNEQF
V gene: TRBV14
J gene: TRBJ2-1

CDR3 protein: ASSYGSQSGNTIY
V gene: TRBV6-5
J gene: TRBJ1-3

CDR3 protein: SIAMGGGANVLT
V gene: TRBV29-1
J gene: TRBJ2-6

CDR3 protein: ASSHHTSRPSSYNEQF
V gene: TRBV9
J gene: TRBJ2-1

CDR3 protein: ASSVVRDRGHNEQF
V gene: TRBV9
J gene: TRBJ2-1

CDR3 protein: SARRQFQETQY
V gene: TRBV20-1
J gene: TRBJ2-5

CDR3 protein: ASRGLEEGLNTQY
V gene: TRBV6-2/TRBV6-3
J gene: TRBJ2-3

CDR3 protein: ASLADNTGELF
V gene: TRBV10-3
J gene: TRBJ2-2

CDR3 protein: ASGAEYNEQF
V gene: TRBV11-2
J gene: TRBJ2-1

CDR3 protein: ASSLPGRHEQY
V gene: TRBV7-2
J gene: TRBJ2-7

CDR3 protein: ASSLQGTVYGYT
V gene: TRBV5-6
J gene: TRBJ1-2

CDR3 protein: ASSPGQGWTEAF
V gene: TRBV12-3/TRBV12-4
J gene: TRBJ1-1

CDR3 protein: ASSVDRGVHEQF
V gene: TRBV9
J gene: TRBJ2-1

CDR3 protein: ASSLWSAGKETQY
V gene: TRBV28
J gene: TRBJ2-5

CDR3 protein: ASSLSRGPVNTEAF
V gene: TRBV12-3/TRBV12-4
J gene: TRBJ1-1

CDR3 protein: ASSIAKNIQY
V gene: TRBV6-2/TRBV6-3
J gene: TRBJ2-4

CDR3 protein: ASSQDLGASNQPQH
V gene: TRBV4-1
J gene: TRBJ1-5

CDR3 protein: ASSTNLQGSGNTIY
V gene: TRBV7-9
J gene: TRBJ1-3

CDR3 protein: ASSYLGSPYEQY
V gene: TRBV6-2/TRBV6-3
J gene: TRBJ2-7

CDR3 protein: SAASGGTGETQY
V gene: TRBV20-1
J gene: TRBJ2-5

CDR3 protein: ASSVGLAGGGEQF
V gene: TRBV9
J gene: TRBJ2-1

CDR3 protein: SIKLGQGRETQY
V gene: TRBV29-1
J gene: TRBJ2-5

CDR3 protein: ASTVTGGARAKNIQY
V gene: TRBV28
J gene: TRBJ2-4

CDR3 protein: SARDLRAGGNNEQF
V gene: TRBV20-1
J gene: TRBJ2-1

CDR3 protein: SASGLRLAANGAGELF
V gene: TRBV20-1
J gene: TRBJ2-2

CDR3 protein: ASRTQGVGGEKLF
V gene: TRBV27
J gene: TRBJ1-4

CDR3 protein: SARDPQGLNSPLH
V gene: TRBV20-1
J gene: TRBJ1-6

CDR3 protein: ASSLEPGQGKAYEQY
V gene: TRBV7-9
J gene: TRBJ2-7

CDR3 protein: SARVLGGGQY
V gene: TRBV20-1
J gene: TRBJ2-5

CDR3 protein: ASTPRSYGYT
V gene: TRBV28
J gene: TRBJ1-2

CDR3 protein: SVDRGLRGNTEAF
V gene: TRBV29-1
J gene: TRBJ1-1

CDR3 protein: SARDRVIREQY
V gene: TRBV20-1
J gene: TRBJ2-7

CDR3 protein: ASSLASGPYNEQF
V gene: TRBV7-3
J gene: TRBJ2-1

CDR3 protein: ASSQDLVSGSSYEQY
V gene: TRBV4-3
J gene: TRBJ2-7

CDR3 protein: ASSRTSSSTDTQY
V gene: TRBV7-6
J gene: TRBJ2-3

CDR3 protein: ASSRKSGTAYGGETQY
V gene: TRBV19
J gene: TRBJ2-5

CDR3 protein: ASGLVVAGGTDTQY
V gene: TRBV12-5
J gene: TRBJ2-3

CDR3 protein: ASSLTRGAGADVLT
V gene: TRBV5-4
J gene: TRBJ2-6

CDR3 protein: SARDGQGGETQY
V gene: TRBV20-1
J gene: TRBJ2-5

CDR3 protein: ASSFGELF
V gene: TRBV27
J gene: TRBJ2-2

CDR3 protein: SVGGQGAWYYGYT
V gene: TRBV29-1
J gene: TRBJ1-2

CDR3 protein: ASSDGQGDKNIQY
V gene: TRBV9
J gene: TRBJ2-4

CDR3 protein: ASSPTGGPETQY
V gene: TRBV12-3/TRBV12-4
J gene: TRBJ2-5

CDR3 protein: ASSLYGRFYNEQF
V gene: TRBV28
J gene: TRBJ2-1

CDR3 protein: ASSQGSDNEQF
V gene: TRBV4-2
J gene: TRBJ2-1

CDR3 protein: ASGRAPSPANYGYT
V gene: TRBV7-8
J gene: TRBJ1-2

CDR3 protein: ASSYPQGLETQY
V gene: TRBV6-2/TRBV6-3
J gene: TRBJ2-5

CDR3 protein: ASSLTGTSGGTQY
V gene: TRBV7-3
J gene: TRBJ2-3

CDR3 protein: SVDRQGRGETQY
V gene: TRBV29-1
J gene: TRBJ2-5

CDR3 protein: ASRLREKGRGNTEAF
V gene: TRBV19
J gene: TRBJ1-1

CDR3 protein: ASSPSKRGHAKNIQY
V gene: TRBV5-6
J gene: TRBJ2-4

CDR3 protein: ASSYLSGQDYGYT
V gene: TRBV6-5
J gene: TRBJ1-2

CDR3 protein: SAQGMNTEAF
V gene: TRBV20-1
J gene: TRBJ1-1

CDR3 protein: ASSLVGESYNEQF
V gene: TRBV5-1
J gene: TRBJ2-1

CDR3 protein: AWSAGRGNEQF
V gene: TRBV30
J gene: TRBJ2-1

CDR3 protein: ASSQTQNNEQF
V gene: TRBV6-1
J gene: TRBJ2-1

CDR3 protein: ASSGDRGTYEQY
V gene: TRBV5-1
J gene: TRBJ2-7

CDR3 protein: ASSSQPSGPADTQY
V gene: TRBV7-8
J gene: TRBJ2-3

CDR3 protein: AIRKPTGGGTDTQY
V gene: TRBV10-3
J gene: TRBJ2-3

CDR3 protein: ASSLRGLGTGELF
V gene: TRBV12-3/TRBV12-4
J gene: TRBJ2-2